This T cell receptor (beta chain) was identified during a study of blood T cells in healthy people across ages. Peripheral blood was drawn, 7.5 to 10 milliliters per donor. Per-sample yields of isolated PBMCs were at least 6 million. The sample holds many counts of this clonotype. Its antigen is as yet unknown. Notes on the study in general: Because sorting was not performed, PBMCs prevented conclusive naive versus antigen-experienced comparison.

In germline, CDR1 is SGHRS, CDR2 YFSETQ. The V segment lost 4 bases and the J segment 6 bases; nucleotides outside the gene matches: 8. The CDR3 totals 14 residues. A second PCR, run for roughly 6 to 11 cycles, used a sample-barcoded 5' primer plus a J-beta primer mix. TCRdb analysed the 5' RACE reads with MiXCR anew, one entry per CDR3 protein. The sample lists hundreds of thousands of distinct CDR3 sequences; approximately 29% were seen once. J is TRBJ1-2 and V is TRBV5-1; 8 bases line up with TRBD1. The sequence derives from a woman of 80 years or more in good health. Specimen: blood. This CDR3 is CASSPRGRGDGYTF. In DNA form, the CDR3 reads TGCGCCAGCAGCCCCAGGGGGCGAGGGGATGGCTACACCTTC. Using reference TRBV5-1 and TRBJ1-2 for the parts outside the CDR3, the full variable domain is KAGVTQTPRYLIKTRGQQVTLSCSPISGHRSVSWYQQTPGQGLQFLFEYFSETQRNKGNFPGRFSGRQFSNSRSEMNVSTLELGDSALYLCASSPRGRGDGYTFGSGTRLTVV.